This T cell receptor (beta chain) originates from a study of identical twins (dated by TCRdb to 2016 to 2017). For the study in its entirety: To test whether fetal clonotypes persist, this study deep-sequenced TCR alpha and beta repertoires from monozygotic twins, from unrelated adults of various ages, and from cord blood. To rule out contamination, replicate twin experiments were performed at different times with different library preparation protocols.

As to this clonotype: The clone's antigen remains unknown. At one end, the junction sequence differs from germline, possibly due to a read error.

Only healthy Caucasian donors were included. Miltenyi CD45RO+ enrichment and human naive T-cell isolation kits were used to isolate memory (CD45RO+) and naive T cells from PBMC. The receptor library was made with 5' RACE. TCRdb lists the instrument as Illumina HiSeq 2000. A universal primer binding site was added through template switching, and the final cDNA carried a unique molecular identifier so that TCR cDNA molecules could be counted accurately. First-strand cDNA for TCR alpha and beta chains was synthesized from specific primers in the conserved constant-segment region. Each cDNA library was double barcoded, with a SMART-Mk sample barcode plus Illumina barcodes, to control for contamination. TruSeq adapter sequences, together with Illumina sample barcodes, were added in two successive PCR steps. The Illumina HiSeq platform was used with custom primers to sequence TCR alpha and beta cDNA libraries. The authors' pipeline ran thus. Unique molecular identifiers were extracted from raw reads with MiGEC, and CDR3 positions were determined with MiXCR. Recombination models were inferred per individual with the repgenHMM and IGoR tools using an EM algorithm. The tcR package in R was used for shared clonotype analysis, with sharing normalized by the product of cloneset sizes. To study raw recombination free of thymic and clonal selection effects, out-of-frame nonproductive sequences were analyzed. TCRdb passed the public sequencing reads through fastp at Q25 and MiXCR, retaining productive beta sequences. Rows with one shared CDR3 protein collapse into an entry with the most common genes and DNA. The V and J calls and clone size come from TCRdb's table, not from the authors' own analysis. The sample table holds approximately 240,000 distinct CDR3 sequences, of which more than 12% were seen once. The ten largest clones take up under 9.5% of the sample.

General conclusions and limits of the study: In beta out-of-frame sequences, excess twin sharing was weaker, because having fewer shared sequences lowered the signal-to-noise ratio. Fewer insertions were carried by abundant cord blood beta clonotypes; a weaker similar trend was observed in young adult naive repertoires, while no such trend was observed in memory repertoires. Compared with coincidental sharing between unrelated individuals, out-of-frame TCR alpha sequences shared between twins had an excess of sequences with low generation probability. Zero-insertion analyses could be partly confounded by invariant T cells such as MAIT and iNKT, although diverse VJ usage argued against such confounding for most clonotypes. Because the same donors could not be followed over many years, the conclusions depended on cross-sectional statistical analysis. Recombination models systematically underestimated out-of-frame TCR alpha sharing in monozygotic twins but agreed with sharing between unrelated individuals.

The sample comprised memory (CD45RO+) T cells sorted from blood. The sample's cell subset or site, from its label and the paper: CD45RO+ enriched T cells. The origin of this receptor is a woman aged 18-29 years in good health.

The CDR3 loop reads CSASGPSGEGRFF. The DNA reads TGCAGTGCTAGTGGACCCAGCGGGGAGGGCCGTTTTTTT. The chain employs TRBV20-1 and TRBJ2-3; 7 of the junction bases match TRBD2. Measured from the cysteine to the phenylalanine, the CDR3 is 13 residues long. The read is trimmed to its CDR3 DNA, 39 bases read in frame from base 1. Based on the germline V gene (reference sequence), the CDR1 and CDR2 sequences are DFQATT and SNEGSKA.